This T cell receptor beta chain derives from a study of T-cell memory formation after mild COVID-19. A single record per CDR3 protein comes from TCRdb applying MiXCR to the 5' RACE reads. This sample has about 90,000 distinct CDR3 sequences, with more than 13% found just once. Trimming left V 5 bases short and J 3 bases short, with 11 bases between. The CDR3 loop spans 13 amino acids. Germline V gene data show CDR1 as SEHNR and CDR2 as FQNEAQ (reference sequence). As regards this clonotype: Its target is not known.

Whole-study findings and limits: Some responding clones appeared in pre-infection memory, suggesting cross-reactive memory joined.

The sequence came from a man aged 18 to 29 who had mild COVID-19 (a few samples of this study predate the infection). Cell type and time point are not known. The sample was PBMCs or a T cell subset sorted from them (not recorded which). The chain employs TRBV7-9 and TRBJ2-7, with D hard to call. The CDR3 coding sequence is TGTGCCAGCAGCCCTGGGATAGACTACGAGCAGTACTTC. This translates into CASSPGIDYEQYF.